The T cell receptor (beta chain) under discussion was sequenced for a study of blood T cell repertoires in COVID-19. Across the whole study: The United States, Italy and Spain were the sources of the acute and convalescent COVID-19 samples. Nucleic acid was either cDNA or gDNA, and it came from T cells, B-cell-depleted T cells, or PBMCs.

Original analysis: Reference gene primers were amplified, and this amplification served to estimate nucleated cell counts. The repertoire was sequenced with immunoSEQ multiplex PCR; TCRdb's copy has only in-frame clones and lacks some. V and J calls and clone size are those listed in that table; D and trimming were worked out from the DNA. Of 110,000 or so clones in the sample, 70% to 80% were seen once. V was trimmed by 3 bases and J by 4 bases, leaving 12 bases between them. The CDR3 loop spans 13 amino acids. CDR1 and CDR2 (germline): DFQATT, SNEGSKA (reference sequence). The sequence was obtained from a man aged 65 to 85 with acute or convalescent COVID-19. The gene calls are TRBV20-1 and TRBJ2-5; D may be TRBD1 (6 bases). Sequencing was done on a sample of peripheral blood. CDR3 loop: CSASSVGGETQYF. The CDR3, as DNA: TGCAGTGCTAGTTCAGTAGGGGGAGAGACCCAGTACTTC.